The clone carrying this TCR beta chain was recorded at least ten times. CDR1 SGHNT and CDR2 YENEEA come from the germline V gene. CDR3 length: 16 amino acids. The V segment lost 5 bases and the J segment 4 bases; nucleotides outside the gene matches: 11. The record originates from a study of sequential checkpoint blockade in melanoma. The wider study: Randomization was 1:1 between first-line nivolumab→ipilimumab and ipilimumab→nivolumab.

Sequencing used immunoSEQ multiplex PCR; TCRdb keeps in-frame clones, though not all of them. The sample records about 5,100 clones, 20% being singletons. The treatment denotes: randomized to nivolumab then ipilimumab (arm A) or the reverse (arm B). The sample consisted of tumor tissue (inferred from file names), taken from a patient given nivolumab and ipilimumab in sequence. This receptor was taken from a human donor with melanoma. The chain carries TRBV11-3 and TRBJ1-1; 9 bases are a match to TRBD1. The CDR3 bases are TGTGCCAGCAGCATTACAGGGGGCGCGGGATCCACTGAAGCTTTCTTT. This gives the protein CASSITGGAGSTEAFF.